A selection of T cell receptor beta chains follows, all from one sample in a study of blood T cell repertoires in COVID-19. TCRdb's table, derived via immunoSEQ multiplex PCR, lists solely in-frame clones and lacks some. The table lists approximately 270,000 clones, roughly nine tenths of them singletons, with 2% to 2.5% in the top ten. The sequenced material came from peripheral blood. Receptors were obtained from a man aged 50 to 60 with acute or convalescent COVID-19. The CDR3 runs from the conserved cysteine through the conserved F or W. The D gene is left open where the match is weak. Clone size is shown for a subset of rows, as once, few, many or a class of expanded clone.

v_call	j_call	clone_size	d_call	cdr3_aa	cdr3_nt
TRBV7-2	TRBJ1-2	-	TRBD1	CASSSTGFIYGYTF	TGTGCCAGCAGCTCGACAGGGTTCATCTATGGCTACACCTTC
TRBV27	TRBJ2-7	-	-	CASSLASPGSSYEQYF	TGTGCCAGCAGTTTAGCCAGTCCCGGGAGCTCCTACGAGCAGTACTTC
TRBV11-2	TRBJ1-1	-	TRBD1	CASSLGQGTEAFF	TGTGCCAGCAGCTTAGGACAGGGCACTGAAGCTTTCTTT
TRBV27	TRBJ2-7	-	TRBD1	CASGGTGAYEQYF	TGTGCCAGCGGGGGGACAGGAGCCTACGAGCAGTACTTC
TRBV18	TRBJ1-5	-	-	CASSPQPLSNQPQHF	TGTGCCAGCTCACCACAGCCTTTGAGCAATCAGCCCCAGCATTTT
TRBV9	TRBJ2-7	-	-	CASSVGYGELYEQYF	TGTGCCAGCAGCGTAGGATATGGAGAACTATACGAGCAGTACTTC
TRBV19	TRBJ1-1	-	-	CASSWAVFTEAFF	TGTGCCAGTAGTTGGGCAGTCTTTACTGAAGCTTTCTTT
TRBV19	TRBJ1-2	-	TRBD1	CATPGQGTNYGYTF	TGTGCCACCCCCGGACAGGGCACTAACTATGGCTACACCTTC
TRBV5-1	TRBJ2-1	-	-	CASSTGNHNEQFF	TGCGCCAGCAGTACAGGGAACCACAATGAGCAGTTCTTC
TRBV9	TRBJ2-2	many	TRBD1	CASSPRQGETGELFF	TGTGCCAGCAGCCCTCGACAGGGGGAGACCGGGGAGCTGTTTTTT
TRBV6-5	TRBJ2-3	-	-	CASRSELGTDTQYF	TGTGCCAGCAGGTCGGAGCTAGGCACAGATACGCAGTATTTT
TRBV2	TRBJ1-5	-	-	CASSDSRVGRDQPQHF	TGTGCCAGCAGTGACTCCAGGGTCGGCAGAGATCAGCCCCAGCATTTT
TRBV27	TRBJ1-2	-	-	CASSHRSQGPNGYTF	TGTGCCAGCAGTCACCGGAGCCAGGGCCCAAATGGCTACACCTTC
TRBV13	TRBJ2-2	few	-	CASSLLPGELFF	TGTGCCAGCAGCTTACTTCCCGGGGAGCTGTTTTTT
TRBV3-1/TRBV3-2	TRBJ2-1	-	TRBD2	CASSQALAGGSNEQFF	TGTGCCAGCAGCCAAGCGCTAGCGGGGGGGAGTAATGAGCAGTTCTTC
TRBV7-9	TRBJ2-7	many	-	CASSFFDSSYEQYF	TGTGCCAGCAGCTTCTTTGACAGCTCCTACGAGCAGTACTTC
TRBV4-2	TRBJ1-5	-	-	CASSQVENSNQPQHF	TGTGCCAGCAGCCAAGTGGAGAATAGCAATCAGCCCCAGCATTTT
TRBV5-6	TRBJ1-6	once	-	CASGLQGDYNSPLHF	TGTGCCAGCGGTTTACAGGGCGACTATAATTCACCCCTCCACTTT
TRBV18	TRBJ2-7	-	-	CASSPPGKQGSRYEQYF	TGTGCCAGCTCACCACCGGGCAAACAGGGTAGCCGATACGAGCAGTACTTC
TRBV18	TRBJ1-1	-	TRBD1	CASSPATGGITEAFF	TGTGCCAGCTCACCTGCGACAGGGGGCATCACTGAAGCTTTCTTT
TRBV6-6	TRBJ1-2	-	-	CASSLNGYSNYGYTF	TGTGCCAGCAGCCTTAACGGGTACTCTAACTATGGCTACACCTTC
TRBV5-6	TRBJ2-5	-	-	CASSPPGVAALGETQYF	TGTGCCAGCAGCCCCCCGGGGGTAGCGGCCCTGGGCGAGACCCAGTACTTC
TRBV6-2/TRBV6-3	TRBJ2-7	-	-	CASSYSSGSYEQYF	TGTGCCAGCAGTTACTCATCGGGTAGCTACGAGCAGTACTTC
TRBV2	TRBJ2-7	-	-	CASSDARGAYEQYF	TGTGCCAGCAGTGATGCCAGGGGAGCCTACGAGCAGTACTTC
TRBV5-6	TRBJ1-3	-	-	CASSLASAGNTIYF	TGTGCCAGCAGCTTGGCGTCAGCTGGAAACACCATATATTTT
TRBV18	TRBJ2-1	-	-	CASSPPESSYNEQFF	TGTGCCAGCTCACCACCGGAGAGCTCCTACAATGAGCAGTTCTTC
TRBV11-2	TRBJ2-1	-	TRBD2	CASSFYSSGPNPYNEQFF	TGTGCCAGCAGCTTTTATTCTAGCGGACCCAACCCCTACAATGAGCAGTTCTTC
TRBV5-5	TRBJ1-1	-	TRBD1	CASSRQGVMNTEAFF	TGTGCCAGCAGCCGACAGGGGGTAATGAACACTGAAGCTTTCTTT
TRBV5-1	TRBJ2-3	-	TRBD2	CASSPERGTDTQYF	TGCGCCAGCAGCCCGGAGCGGGGGACAGATACGCAGTATTTT
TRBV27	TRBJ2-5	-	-	CASTNVGEETQYF	TGTGCCAGCACGAACGTTGGGGAGGAGACCCAGTACTTC
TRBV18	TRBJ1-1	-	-	CASSAGTPNTEAFF	TGTGCCAGCTCAGCCGGGACACCGAACACTGAAGCTTTCTTT
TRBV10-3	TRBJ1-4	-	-	CAISASSTPTANEKLFF	TGTGCCATCAGTGCATCGTCCACACCGACAGCTAATGAAAAACTGTTTTTT
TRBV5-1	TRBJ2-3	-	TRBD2	CASSLARTSGESTDTQYF	TGCGCCAGCAGCCTAGCCCGGACTAGCGGGGAGAGCACAGATACGCAGTATTTT
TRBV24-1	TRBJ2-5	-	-	CATSPAGQETQYF	TGTGCCACCAGTCCGGCGGGCCAAGAGACCCAGTACTTC
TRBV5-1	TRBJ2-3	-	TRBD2	CASSRTTSGGWSDTQYF	TGCGCCAGCAGCCGTACGACTAGCGGGGGGTGGTCAGATACGCAGTATTTT
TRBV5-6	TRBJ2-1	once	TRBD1	CASSSPGQGYNEQFF	TGTGCCAGCAGCTCCCCGGGACAGGGTTACAATGAGCAGTTCTTC
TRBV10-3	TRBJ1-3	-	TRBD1	CAISPTGDVGATIYF	TGTGCCATCAGCCCGACAGGGGATGTTGGTGCCACCATATATTTT
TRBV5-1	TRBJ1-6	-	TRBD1	CASSLRTGEGQSPLHF	TGCGCCAGCAGCCTACGGACAGGAGAGGGGCAATCACCCCTCCACTTT
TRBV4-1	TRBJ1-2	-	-	CASSQDRSTDYGYTF	TGCGCCAGCAGCCAAGATCGAAGCACTGACTATGGCTACACCTTC
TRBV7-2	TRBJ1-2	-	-	CASSPWGLRDTGRYGYTF	TGTGCCAGCAGCCCCTGGGGGCTCCGGGACACCGGACGCTATGGCTACACCTTC
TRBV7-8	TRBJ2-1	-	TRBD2	CASSLGGTSGGLSYNEQFF	TGTGCCAGCAGCTTAGGTGGGACTAGCGGGGGTCTCTCCTACAATGAGCAGTTCTTC
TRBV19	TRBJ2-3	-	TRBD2	CASSIRWGASGGSDTQYF	TGTGCCAGTAGTATTCGGTGGGGCGCTAGCGGGGGTTCCGATACGCAGTATTTT
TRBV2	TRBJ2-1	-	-	CASNQGSSYNEQFF	TGTGCCAGCAACCAGGGGAGCTCCTACAATGAGCAGTTCTTC
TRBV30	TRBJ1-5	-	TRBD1	CAWSVVQGAQPQHF	TGTGCCTGGAGTGTAGTCCAGGGGGCTCAGCCCCAGCATTTT
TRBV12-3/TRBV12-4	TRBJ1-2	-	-	CASSLIQGYGYTF	TGTGCCAGCAGTTTAATACAGGGTTATGGCTACACCTTC
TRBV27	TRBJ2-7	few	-	CASRDGGGSYEQYF	TGTGCCAGCCGAGACGGAGGTGGCTCCTACGAGCAGTACTTC
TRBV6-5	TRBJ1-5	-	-	CASKGVGNGNQPQHF	TGTGCCAGCAAAGGGGTGGGGAATGGCAATCAGCCCCAGCATTTT
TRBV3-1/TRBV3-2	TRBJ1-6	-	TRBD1	CASRYRGRGAHSPLHF	TGTGCCAGCAGGTACAGGGGGCGAGGCGCCCATTCACCCCTCCACTTT
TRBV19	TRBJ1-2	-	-	CASTPNNYGYTF	TGTGCCAGTACCCCTAATAACTATGGCTACACCTTC
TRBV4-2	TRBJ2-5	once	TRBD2	CASSYLLAQKETQYF	TGTGCCAGCAGCTACTTACTAGCGCAAAAAGAGACCCAGTACTTC
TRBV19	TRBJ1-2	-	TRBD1	CASTASSLGGAAGYTF	TGTGCCAGTACCGCGTCCTCCCTAGGGGGCGCCGCTGGCTACACCTTC
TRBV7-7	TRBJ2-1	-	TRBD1	CASSLFFRGTYNEQFF	TGTGCTAGCAGCTTATTTTTCAGGGGGACCTACAATGAGCAGTTCTTC